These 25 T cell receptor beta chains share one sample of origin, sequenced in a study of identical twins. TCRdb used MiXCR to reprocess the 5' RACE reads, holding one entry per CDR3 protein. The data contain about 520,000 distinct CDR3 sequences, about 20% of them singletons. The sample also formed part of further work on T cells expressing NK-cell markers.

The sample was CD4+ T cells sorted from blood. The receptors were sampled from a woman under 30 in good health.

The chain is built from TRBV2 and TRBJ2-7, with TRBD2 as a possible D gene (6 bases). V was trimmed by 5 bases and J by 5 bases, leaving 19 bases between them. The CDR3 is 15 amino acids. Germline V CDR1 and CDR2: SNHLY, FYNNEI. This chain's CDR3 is CASSYVPGLPNEQYF. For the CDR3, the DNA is TGTGCCAGCAGTTACGTTCCGGGACTCCCGAACGAGCAGTACTTC.

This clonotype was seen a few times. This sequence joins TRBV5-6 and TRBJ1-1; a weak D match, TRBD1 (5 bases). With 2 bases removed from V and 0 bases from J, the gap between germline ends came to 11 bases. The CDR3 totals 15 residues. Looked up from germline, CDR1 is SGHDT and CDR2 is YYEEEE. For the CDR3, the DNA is TGTGCCAGCAGCTTTCAGGGACTAATGAACACTGAAGCTTTCTTT. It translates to CASSFQGLMNTEAFF.

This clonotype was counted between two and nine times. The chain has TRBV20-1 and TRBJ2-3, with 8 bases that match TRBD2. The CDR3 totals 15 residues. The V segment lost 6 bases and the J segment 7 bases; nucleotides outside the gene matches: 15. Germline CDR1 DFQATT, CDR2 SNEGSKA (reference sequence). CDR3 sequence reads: CSAQNTGGWGNTQYF. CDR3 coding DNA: TGCAGTGCGCAAAACACGGGGGGGTGGGGAAATACGCAGTATTTT.

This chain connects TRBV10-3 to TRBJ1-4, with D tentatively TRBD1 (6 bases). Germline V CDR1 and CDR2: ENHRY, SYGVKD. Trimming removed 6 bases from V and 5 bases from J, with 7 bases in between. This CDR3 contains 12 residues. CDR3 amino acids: CAIRDRNEKLFF. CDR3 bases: TGTGCCATCAGGGACAGAAATGAAAAACTGTTTTTT.

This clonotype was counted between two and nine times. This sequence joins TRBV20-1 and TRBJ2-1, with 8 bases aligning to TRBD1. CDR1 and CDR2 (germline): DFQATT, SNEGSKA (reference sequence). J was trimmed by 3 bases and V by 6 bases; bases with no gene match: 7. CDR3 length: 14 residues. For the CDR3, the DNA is TGCAGTGCGAACCGGGACAGGCTCTACAATGAGCAGTTCTTC. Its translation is CSANRDRLYNEQFF.

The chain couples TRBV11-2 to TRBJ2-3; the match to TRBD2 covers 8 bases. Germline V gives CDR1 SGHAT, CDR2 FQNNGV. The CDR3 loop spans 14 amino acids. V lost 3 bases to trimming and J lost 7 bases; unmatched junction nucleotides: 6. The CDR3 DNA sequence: TGTGCCAGCAGCTTTGGCGGGAGGCGGAATACGCAGTATTTT. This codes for CASSFGGRRNTQYF.

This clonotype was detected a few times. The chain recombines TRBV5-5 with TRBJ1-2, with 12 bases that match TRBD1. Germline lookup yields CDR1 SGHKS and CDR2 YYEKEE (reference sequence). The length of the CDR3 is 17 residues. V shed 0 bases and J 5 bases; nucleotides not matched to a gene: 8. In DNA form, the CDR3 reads TGTGCCAGCAGCTTGGACCCCGGGACAGGGGGCGGGTATGGCTACACCTTC. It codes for CASSLDPGTGGGYGYTF.

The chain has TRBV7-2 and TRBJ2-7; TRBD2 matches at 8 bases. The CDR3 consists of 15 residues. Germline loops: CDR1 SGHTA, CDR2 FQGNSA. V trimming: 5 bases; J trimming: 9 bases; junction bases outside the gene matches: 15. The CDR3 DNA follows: TGTGCCAGCAGCCTGAGTAGTCTAGCGGGCTCTCGGCAGTACTTC. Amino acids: CASSLSSLAGSRQYF.

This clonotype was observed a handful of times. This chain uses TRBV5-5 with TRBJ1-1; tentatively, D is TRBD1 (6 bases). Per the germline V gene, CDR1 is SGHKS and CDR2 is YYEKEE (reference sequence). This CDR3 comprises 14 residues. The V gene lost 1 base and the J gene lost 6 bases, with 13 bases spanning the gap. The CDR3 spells CASSLWGAVAEAFF. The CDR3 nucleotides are TGTGCCAGCAGCTTGTGGGGGGCCGTGGCTGAAGCTTTCTTT.

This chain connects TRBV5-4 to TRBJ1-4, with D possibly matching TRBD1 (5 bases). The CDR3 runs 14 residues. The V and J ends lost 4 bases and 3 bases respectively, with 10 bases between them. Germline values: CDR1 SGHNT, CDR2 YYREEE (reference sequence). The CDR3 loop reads CASSTGLANEKLFF. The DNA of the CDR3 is TGTGCCAGCAGCACGGGACTGGCTAATGAAAAACTGTTTTTT.

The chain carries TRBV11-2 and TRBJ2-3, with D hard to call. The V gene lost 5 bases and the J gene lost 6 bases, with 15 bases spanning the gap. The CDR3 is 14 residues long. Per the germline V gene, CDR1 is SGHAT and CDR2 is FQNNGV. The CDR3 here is CASSPYLGSDTQYF. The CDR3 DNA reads TGTGCCAGCAGCCCCTATCTTGGGTCGGATACGCAGTATTTT.

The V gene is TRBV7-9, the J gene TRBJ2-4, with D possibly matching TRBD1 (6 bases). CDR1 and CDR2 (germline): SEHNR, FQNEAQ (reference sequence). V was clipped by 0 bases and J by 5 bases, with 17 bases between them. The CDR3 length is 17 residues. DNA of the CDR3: TGTGCCAGCAGCTTAGCCCGGGCAGGGACAACCCAAAACATTCAGTACTTC. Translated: CASSLARAGTTQNIQYF.

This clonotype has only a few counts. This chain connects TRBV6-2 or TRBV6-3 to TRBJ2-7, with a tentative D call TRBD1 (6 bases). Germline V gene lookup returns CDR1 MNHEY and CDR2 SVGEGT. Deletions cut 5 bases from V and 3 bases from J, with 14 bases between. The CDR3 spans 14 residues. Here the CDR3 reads CASSRTGTYYEQYF. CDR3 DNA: TGTGCCAGCAGTAGAACAGGGACCTACTACGAGCAGTACTTC.

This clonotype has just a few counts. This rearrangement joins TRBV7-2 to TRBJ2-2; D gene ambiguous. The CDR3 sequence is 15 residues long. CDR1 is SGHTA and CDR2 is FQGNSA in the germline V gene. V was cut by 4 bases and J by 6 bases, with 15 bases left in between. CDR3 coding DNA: TGTGCCAGCAGCTCCACCCCATCCGGAGCCGGGGAGCTGTTTTTT. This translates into CASSSTPSGAGELFF. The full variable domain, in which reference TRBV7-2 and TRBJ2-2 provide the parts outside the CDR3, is GAGVSQSPSNKVTEKGKDVELRCDPISGHTALYWYRQSLGQGLEFLIYFQGNSAPDKSGLPSDRFSAERTGGSVSTLTIQRTQQEDSAVYLCASSSTPSGAGELFFGEGSRLTVL.

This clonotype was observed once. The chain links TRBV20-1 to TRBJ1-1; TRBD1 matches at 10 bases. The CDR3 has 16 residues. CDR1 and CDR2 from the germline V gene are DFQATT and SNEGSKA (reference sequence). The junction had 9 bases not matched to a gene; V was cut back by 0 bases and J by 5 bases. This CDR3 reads CSARDLGTGVRTEAFF. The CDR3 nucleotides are TGCAGTGCTAGAGATCTAGGGACAGGGGTGCGAACTGAAGCTTTCTTT.

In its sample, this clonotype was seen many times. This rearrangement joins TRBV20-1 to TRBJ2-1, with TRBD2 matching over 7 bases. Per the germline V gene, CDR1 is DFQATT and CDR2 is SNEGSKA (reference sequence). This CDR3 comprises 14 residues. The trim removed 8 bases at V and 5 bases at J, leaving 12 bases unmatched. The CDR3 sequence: CSPVRGGSHNEQFF. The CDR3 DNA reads TGCAGTCCCGTTCGGGGCGGGAGCCACAATGAGCAGTTCTTC.

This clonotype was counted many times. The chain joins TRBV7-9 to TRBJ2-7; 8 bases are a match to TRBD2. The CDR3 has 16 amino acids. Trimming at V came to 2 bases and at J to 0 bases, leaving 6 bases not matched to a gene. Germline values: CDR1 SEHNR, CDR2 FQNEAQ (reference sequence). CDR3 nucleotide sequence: TGTGCCAGCAGCTTAAGCAGCGGGAGCTACTCCTACGAGCAGTACTTC. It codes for CASSLSSGSYSYEQYF.

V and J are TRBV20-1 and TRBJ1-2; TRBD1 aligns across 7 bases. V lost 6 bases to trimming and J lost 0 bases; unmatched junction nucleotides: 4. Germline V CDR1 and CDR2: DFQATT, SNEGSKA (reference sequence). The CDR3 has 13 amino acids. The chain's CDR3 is CSAPGQTNYGYTF. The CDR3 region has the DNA TGCAGTGCCCCGGGACAGACTAACTATGGCTACACCTTC.

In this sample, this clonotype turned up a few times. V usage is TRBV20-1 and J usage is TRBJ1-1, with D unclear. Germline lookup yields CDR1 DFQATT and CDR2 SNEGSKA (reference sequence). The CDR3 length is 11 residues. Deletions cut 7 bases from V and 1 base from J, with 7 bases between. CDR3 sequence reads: CSGGRNTEAFF. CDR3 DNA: TGCAGTGGAGGGAGGAACACTGAAGCTTTCTTT.

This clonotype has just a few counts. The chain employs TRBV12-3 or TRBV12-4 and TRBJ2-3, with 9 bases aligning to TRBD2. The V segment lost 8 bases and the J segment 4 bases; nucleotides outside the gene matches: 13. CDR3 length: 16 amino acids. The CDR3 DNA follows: TGTGCCAGCCCCCCCCGCGGGAGGGTACCCGCAGATACGCAGTATTTT. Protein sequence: CASPPRGRVPADTQYF.

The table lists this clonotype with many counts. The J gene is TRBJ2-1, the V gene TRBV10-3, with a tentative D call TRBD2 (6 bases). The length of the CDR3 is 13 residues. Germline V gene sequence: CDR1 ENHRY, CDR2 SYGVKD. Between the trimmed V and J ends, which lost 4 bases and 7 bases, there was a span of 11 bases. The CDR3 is CAISVAGRNEQFF. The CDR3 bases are TGTGCCATCAGTGTCGCGGGGCGTAATGAGCAGTTCTTC.

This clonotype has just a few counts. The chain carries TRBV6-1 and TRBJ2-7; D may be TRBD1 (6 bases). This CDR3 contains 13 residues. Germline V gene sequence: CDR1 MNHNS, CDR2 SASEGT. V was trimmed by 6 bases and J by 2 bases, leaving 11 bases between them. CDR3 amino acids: CASRAGVTYEQYF. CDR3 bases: TGTGCCAGCAGAGCAGGGGTGACCTACGAGCAGTACTTC.

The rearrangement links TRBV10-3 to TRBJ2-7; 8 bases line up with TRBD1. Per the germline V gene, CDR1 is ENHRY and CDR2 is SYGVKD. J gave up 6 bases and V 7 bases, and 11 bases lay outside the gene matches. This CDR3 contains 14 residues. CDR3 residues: CAITTGQEISEQYF. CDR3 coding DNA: TGTGCCATCACCACGGGACAGGAAATCTCCGAGCAGTACTTC.

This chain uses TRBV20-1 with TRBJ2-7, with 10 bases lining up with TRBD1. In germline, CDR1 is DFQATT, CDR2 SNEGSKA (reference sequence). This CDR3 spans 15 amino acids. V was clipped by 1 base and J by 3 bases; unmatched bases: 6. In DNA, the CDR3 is TGCAGTGCTAGAGCCTTGGACAGGGGGTTCTACGAGCAGTACTTC. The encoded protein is CSARALDRGFYEQYF.

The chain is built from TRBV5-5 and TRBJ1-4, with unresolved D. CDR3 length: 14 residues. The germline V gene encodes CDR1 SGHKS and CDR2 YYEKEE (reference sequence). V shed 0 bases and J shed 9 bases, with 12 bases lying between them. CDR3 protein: CASSLEQWAQKLFF. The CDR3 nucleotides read TGTGCCAGCAGCTTGGAGCAGTGGGCTCAAAAACTGTTTTTT.